These 32 T cell receptor beta chains were all obtained from the same sample, sequenced in a study of Ad26.COV2.S vaccination and SARS-CoV-2 variants. Assay: immunoSEQ multiplex PCR; the TCRdb copy retains only in-frame clones and omits some. The table includes fewer than 500,000 clones, about 90% detected once. The treatment: roughly 20 received Ad26.COV2.S at low or high dose, single or two shots; several received placebo; per-sample allocation not given. Collection of the samples took place on day 63 after the first injection of vaccine or placebo. The input for sequencing was peripheral blood, taken in a trial of Ad26.COV2.S vaccine versus placebo. These receptor sequences come from a person aged 18 to 59 who received the Ad26.COV2.S COVID-19 vaccine or a placebo.

The genes are TRBV7-2 and TRBJ1-5; D possibly corresponds to TRBD1 (5 bases). V shed 4 bases and J shed 5 bases, with 9 bases lying between them. The CDR3 covers 13 residues. The germline gives CDR1 SGHTA, CDR2 FQGNSA. The CDR3 loop reads CASSSARDQPQHF. In DNA form, the CDR3 reads TGTGCCAGCAGCTCCGCCAGGGATCAGCCCCAGCATTTT.

This CDR3 reads CASSQPDRGAGYTF. The CDR3 nucleotides read TGTGCCAGCAGCCAACCCGACAGGGGAGCCGGCTACACCTTC. The V and J genes are TRBV4-2 and TRBJ1-2; TRBD1 agrees at 8 bases. V trimming: 2 bases; J trimming: 8 bases; junction bases outside the gene matches: 7. Germline lookup yields CDR1 LGHNA and CDR2 YNFKEQ. This CDR3 region has 14 residues.

The chain is built from TRBV27 and TRBJ2-1, with TRBD2 identical over 11 bases. Per germline, CDR1 MNHEY and CDR2 SMNVEV (reference sequence). The CDR3 totals 14 residues. V lost 0 bases and J lost 12; bases outside the gene matches: 4. The CDR3 protein is CASSLSGLAGGQFF. The CDR3 DNA sequence: TGTGCCAGCAGTTTATCCGGCCTAGCGGGAGGGCAGTTCTTC.

In its sample, this clone was seen once. The J gene is TRBJ1-1, the V gene TRBV10-3; a weak D match, TRBD1 (5 bases). V shed 10 bases and J shed 0 bases, with 9 bases lying between them. This CDR3 is 12 amino acids long. Germline-derived CDR1 and CDR2 are ENHRY and SYGVKD. For the CDR3, the DNA is TGTGCCACGGGACCGTTGAACACTGAAGCTTTCTTT. Translating gives CATGPLNTEAFF.

As DNA, the CDR3 is TGTGCCAGCAGCACTCTAGGCTCTGGAAACACCATATATTTT. This translates into CASSTLGSGNTIYF. This chain links TRBV27 with TRBJ1-3; no clear D. Germline values: CDR1 MNHEY, CDR2 SMNVEV (reference sequence). Trimming shortened V by 6 bases and J by 0 bases, and 9 bases separated the two germline ends. This CDR3 has 14 residues.

A single count supports this clone. The chain joins TRBV6-5 to TRBJ2-7; 9 bases map to TRBD1. Germline loops: CDR1 MNHEY, CDR2 SVGAGI. CDR3 length equals 15 residues. With V trimmed by 6 bases and J by 3 bases, 9 bases remained unmatched. The CDR3 DNA follows: TGTGCCAGCAGGCGCCAACAGGGGGCCTTCTACGAGCAGTACTTC. This gives the protein CASRRQQGAFYEQYF.

V is TRBV4-1 and J is TRBJ2-3, with 10 bases lining up with TRBD2. Germline trimming cut 2 bases from V and 2 bases from J; bases unmatched to any gene: 13. The germline V gene encodes CDR1 MGHRA and CDR2 YSYEKL. This CDR3 has 19 residues. CDR3 nucleotides: TGCGCCAGCAGCCAACGCCTAGCGGGAGTCAGGGGCGTCACAGATACGCAGTATTTT. Protein sequence: CASSQRLAGVRGVTDTQYF.

V is TRBV5-1 and J is TRBJ2-1; 14 nucleotides agree with TRBD2. The junction had 4 bases not matched to a gene; V was cut back by 4 bases and J by 7 bases. Germline CDR1 reads SGHRS; CDR2 reads YFSETQ. The CDR3 is 15 residues long. The CDR3 sequence: CASSARTSGRNEQFF. Written as DNA, the CDR3 is TGCGCCAGCAGCGCGAGGACTAGCGGGAGGAATGAGCAGTTCTTC.

This clone was seen just once. This rearrangement joins TRBV29-1 to TRBJ1-1, with D possibly TRBD1 on 5 matching bases. Germline V CDR1 and CDR2: SQVTM, ANQGSEA. The CDR3 spans 18 residues. Trimming took 0 bases from V and 9 from J, leaving 29 bases between them. CDR3 in DNA: TGCAGCGTTGAAGATCAGGGAACGGCAAATCGGCCACTAATGCAAGCTTTCTTT. This encodes CSVEDQGTANRPLMQAFF.

The V and J genes are TRBV5-3 and TRBJ2-7; D not resolved. TRBV5-3 is filed as an ORF, its function uncertain. With 4 bases removed from V and 12 bases from J, the gap between germline ends came to 26 bases. The CDR3 runs to 15 residues. The CDR3 sequence: CARSGVRALDVTWYF. The CDR3 nucleotides read TGTGCCAGAAGCGGAGTCCGGGCCCTCGATGTCACGTGGTACTTC.

The chain carries TRBV6-2 or TRBV6-3 and TRBJ2-7, with D possibly matching TRBD2 (5 bases). This CDR3 contains 13 residues. Germline V lookup: CDR1 MNHEY, CDR2 SVGEGT. The V and J ends lost 5 bases and 4 bases respectively, with 12 bases between them. The DNA for the CDR3 is TGTGCCAGCAGTAAAGGACTTGCTTACGAGCAGTACTTC. Protein: CASSKGLAYEQYF.

CDR3 sequence: CASSEVGETQYF. Written as DNA, the CDR3 is TGTGCCAGCAGTGAAGTTGGGGAGACCCAGTACTTC. The chain uses TRBV2 and TRBJ2-5; D remains unclear. CDR1 and CDR2 (germline): SNHLY, FYNNEI. The V gene lost 1 base and the J gene lost 5 bases, with 5 bases spanning the gap. The CDR3 length is 12 residues.

This clone was seen a single time. V usage is TRBV7-6 and J usage is TRBJ1-5, with a weak D call TRBD1 (6 bases). The CDR3 sequence is 14 residues long. Per the germline V gene, CDR1 is SGHVS and CDR2 is FNYEAQ. V lost 4 bases and J lost 6, with 13 bases in between. This CDR3 reads CASSSGLGGQPQHF. The CDR3 bases are TGTGCCAGCAGCTCGGGACTAGGGGGTCAGCCCCAGCATTTT.

This clone appeared once. The rearrangement joins TRBV12-3 or TRBV12-4 to TRBJ2-7; maybe TRBD1 (5 bases). V shed 6 bases and J shed 1 base, with 10 bases lying between them. The CDR3 is 13 residues long. The CDR3 region is CASSIDSSYEQYF. In DNA, the CDR3 is TGTGCCAGCAGCATCGACAGTTCCTACGAGCAGTACTTC.

This chain connects TRBV9 to TRBJ1-1, with 10 bases lining up with TRBD1. This CDR3 contains 18 residues. The germline gives CDR1 SGDLS, CDR2 YYNGEE. V lost 4 bases to trimming and J lost 1 base; unmatched junction nucleotides: 13. The CDR3: CASSPPGDRGLRNTEAFF. CDR3 nucleotides: TGTGCCAGCAGCCCCCCCGGGGACAGGGGCCTCCGGAACACTGAAGCTTTCTTT.

The chain uses TRBV10-3 and TRBJ2-5; TRBD1 might be the D (5 bases). Germline-derived CDR1 and CDR2 are ENHRY and SYGVKD. Deletions cut 0 bases from V and 5 bases from J, with 10 bases between. This CDR3 comprises 14 residues. CDR3 bases: TGTGCCATCAGTGAGTCCGCAGGGATGGAGACCCAGTACTTC. This encodes CAISESAGMETQYF.

The chain has TRBV11-3 and TRBJ2-5; tentative D call: TRBD1 (5 bases). The CDR3 has 14 amino acids. With 5 bases removed from V and 4 bases from J, the gap between germline ends came to 14 bases. Germline CDR1 SGHNT, CDR2 YENEEA. CDR3 coding DNA: TGTGCCAGCAGCGACAGTCCAGCAGGAGAGACCCAGTACTTC. It codes for CASSDSPAGETQYF.

J is TRBJ2-6 and V is TRBV19, with D unresolved. Germline V gene sequence: CDR1 LNHDA, CDR2 SQIVND (reference sequence). This CDR3 is built from 15 residues. Trimming stripped 7 bases from V and 0 bases from J, with 10 bases between. The CDR3, as DNA: TGTGCCAGTACAAAACAGAACTCTGGGGCCAACGTCCTGACTTTC. Translation: CASTKQNSGANVLTF.

V gene TRBV1 combines with J gene TRBJ2-7; the table's D gene call, TRBD2, was not cross checked with the DNA. TRBV1 has pseudogene status. The CDR3 is made up of 15 amino acids. This chain's CDR3 is CTSSQASELNYEQYF. The CDR3 nucleotides read TGCACCAGCAGCCAAGCGAGCGAATTGAACTACGAGCAGTACTTC.

This clone was seen just once. The chain combines TRBV5-6 with TRBJ2-7, with D tentatively TRBD1 (5 bases). The CDR3 contains 13 residues. Germline values: CDR1 SGHDT, CDR2 YYEEEE. V dropped 0 bases and J dropped 3 bases, with 7 bases sitting between them. This CDR3 is CASSLATGYEQYF. The CDR3 DNA sequence: TGTGCCAGCAGCTTGGCCACAGGCTACGAGCAGTACTTC.

V usage is TRBV20-1 and J usage is TRBJ2-7; maybe TRBD2 (6 bases). This CDR3 has 16 amino acids. Trimming took 3 bases from V and 1 from J, leaving 19 bases between them. Per the germline V gene, CDR1 is DFQATT and CDR2 is SNEGSKA (reference sequence). The CDR3 spells CSASNTGDLISYEQYF. The CDR3 region has the DNA TGCAGTGCTAGTAATACGGGGGATTTAATTTCCTACGAGCAGTACTTC.

The V gene is TRBV7-9, the J gene TRBJ1-2, with TRBD1 identical over 10 bases. J was trimmed by 2 bases and V by 4 bases; bases with no gene match: 4. Looked up from germline, CDR1 is SEHNR and CDR2 is FQNEAQ (reference sequence). The CDR3 sequence is 15 residues long. CDR3 protein: CASSSGDRGNYGYTF. The CDR3 region has the DNA TGTGCCAGCAGCTCGGGGGACAGGGGAAACTATGGCTACACCTTC. The whole variable domain, remainder taken from reference TRBV7-9 and TRBJ1-2, is DTGVSQNPRHKITKRGQNVTFRCDPISEHNRLYWYRQTLGQGPEFLTYFQNEAQLEKSRLLSDRFSAERPKGSFSTLEIQRTEQGDSAMYLCASSSGDRGNYGYTFGSGTRLTVV.

This clone was recorded a few times. The rearrangement joins TRBV5-1 to TRBJ1-1; D uncertain. The germline V gene encodes CDR1 SGHRS and CDR2 YFSETQ. Trimming stripped 5 bases from V and 4 bases from J, with 12 bases between. The CDR3 totals 13 residues. CDR3: CASRRREGTEAFF. CDR3 nucleotides: TGCGCCAGCAGACGAAGGGAGGGCACTGAAGCTTTCTTT. The whole variable domain, remainder taken from reference TRBV5-1 and TRBJ1-1, is KAGVTQTPRYLIKTRGQQVTLSCSPISGHRSVSWYQQTPGQGLQFLFEYFSETQRNKGNFPGRFSGRQFSNSRSEMNVSTLELGDSALYLCASRRREGTEAFFGQGTRLTVV.

The CDR3 coding sequence is TGTGCCAGCAGTTTGTATTCGGGACTCATCTACGAGCAGTACTTC. Its translation: CASSLYSGLIYEQYF. V and J are TRBV27 and TRBJ2-7; a possible D gene is TRBD2 (6 bases). V lost 3 bases and J 3 bases, leaving 15 bases between the germline ends. The germline V gene has CDR1 MNHEY and CDR2 SMNVEV (reference sequence). The CDR3 totals 15 residues.

This chain links TRBV7-6 with TRBJ2-2, with 8 bases aligning to TRBD2. The CDR3 length is 18 residues. V lost 2 bases, J lost 1 base, and 9 bases stayed unmatched. Germline CDR1 SGHVS, CDR2 FNYEAQ. DNA for the CDR3: TGTGCCAGCAGCTTAAGCTGGTGGACTAGCCGGAACACCGGGGAGCTGTTTTTT. This codes for CASSLSWWTSRNTGELFF. The full variable domain, rest sourced from reference TRBV7-6 and TRBJ2-2, is GAGVSQSPRYKVTKRGQDVALRCDPISGHVSLYWYRQALGQGPEFLTYFNYEAQQDKSGLPNDRFSAERPEGSISTLTIQRTEQRDSAMYRCASSLSWWTSRNTGELFFGEGSRLTVL.

The chain combines TRBV11-2 with TRBJ2-5; 7 nucleotides match TRBD1. The CDR3 sequence is 14 residues long. J lost 4 bases, V lost 5 bases, and 7 bases had no gene match. Germline values: CDR1 SGHAT, CDR2 FQNNGV. The CDR3, as DNA: TGTGCCAGCAGCACCAGGGGGTGGGGAGAGACCCAGTACTTC. This codes for CASSTRGWGETQYF.

The rearrangement links TRBV28 to TRBJ1-4, with D tentatively TRBD1 (5 bases). Germline CDR1 and CDR2: MDHEN and SYDVKM. With 3 bases removed from V and 0 bases from J, the gap between germline ends came to 14 bases. This CDR3 contains 17 residues. This chain's CDR3 is CASSLVHGATTNEKLFF. The CDR3 DNA reads TGTGCCAGCAGTTTGGTTCACGGGGCTACAACTAATGAAAAACTGTTTTTT.

This clone occurred a few times. CDR3 protein: CATSLEGGGGQPQHF. The DNA for the CDR3 is TGTGCCACCAGCTTGGAGGGGGGGGGAGGTCAGCCCCAGCATTTT. V is TRBV15 and J is TRBJ1-5, with a possible D match to TRBD1 (6 bases). The CDR3 has 15 amino acids. CDR1 and CDR2 (germline): LNHNV, YYDKDF (reference sequence). V lost 5 bases, J lost 6 bases, and 17 bases lay in between. The full variable domain, rest sourced from reference TRBV15 and TRBJ1-5, is DAMVIQNPRYQVTQFGKPVTLSCSQTLNHNVMYWYQQKSSQAPKLLFHYYDKDFNNEADTPDNFQSRRPNTSFCFLDIRSPGLGDTAMYLCATSLEGGGGQPQHFGDGTRLSIL.

The chain uses TRBV11-2 and TRBJ2-4; D is uncertain. Germline CDR1 and CDR2: SGHAT and FQNNGV. V was shortened by 0 bases and J by 9 bases, with 3 bases between the two germline ends. CDR3 length equals 11 residues. The CDR3 reads CASSLDGIQYF. The CDR3 coding sequence is TGTGCCAGCAGCTTAGATGGCATTCAGTACTTC.

The chain uses TRBV14 and TRBJ1-6, with D uncertain. The germline V and J ends were trimmed by 0 bases and 7 bases, with 7 bases remaining between them. Germline CDR1 SGHDN, CDR2 FVKESK. The CDR3 is made up of 14 amino acids. CDR3 in DNA: TGTGCCAGCAGCCAAGAAACCGGGAATTCACCCCTCCACTTT. It yields the protein CASSQETGNSPLHF.

V and J are TRBV29-1 and TRBJ2-5; 10 bases are a match to TRBD2. Germline trimming cut 3 bases from V and 4 bases from J; bases unmatched to any gene: 5. Germline V gene lookup returns CDR1 SQVTM and CDR2 ANQGSEA. This CDR3 spans 14 amino acids. For the CDR3, the DNA is TGCAGCGTTGAGGTGGTAGCGGGAGGAGAGACCCAGTACTTC. It translates to CSVEVVAGGETQYF. The whole variable domain, filled in from reference TRBV29-1 and TRBJ2-5, reads SAVISQKPSRDICQRGTSLTIQCQVDSQVTMMFWYRQQPGQSLTLIATANQGSEATYESGFVIDKFPISRPNLTFSTLTVSNMSPEDSSIYLCSVEVVAGGETQYFGPGTRLLVL.

This clone was seen a few times. The V gene is TRBV19, the J gene TRBJ2-7; D uncertain. The germline V gene encodes CDR1 LNHDA and CDR2 SQIVND (reference sequence). This CDR3 spans 14 amino acids. Trimming took 3 bases from V and 0 from J, leaving 9 bases between them. The CDR3 region is CASSMTVGSYEQYF. The CDR3 coding sequence is TGTGCCAGTAGTATGACGGTCGGCTCCTACGAGCAGTACTTC.